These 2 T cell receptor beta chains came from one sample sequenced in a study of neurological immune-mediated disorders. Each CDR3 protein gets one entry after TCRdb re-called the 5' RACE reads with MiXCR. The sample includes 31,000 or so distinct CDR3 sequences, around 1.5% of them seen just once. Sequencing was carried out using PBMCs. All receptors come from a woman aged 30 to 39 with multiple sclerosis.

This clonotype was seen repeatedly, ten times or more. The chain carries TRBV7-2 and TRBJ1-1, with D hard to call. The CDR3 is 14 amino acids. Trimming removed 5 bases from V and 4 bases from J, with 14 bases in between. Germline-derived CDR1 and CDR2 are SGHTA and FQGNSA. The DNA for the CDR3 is TGTGCCAGCAGCCCGCCAGGCTGGTTCACTGAAGCTTTCTTT. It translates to CASSPPGWFTEAFF. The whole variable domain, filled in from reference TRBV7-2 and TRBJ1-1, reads GAGVSQSPSNKVTEKGKDVELRCDPISGHTALYWYRQSLGQGLEFLIYFQGNSAPDKSGLPSDRFSAERTGGSVSTLTIQRTQQEDSAVYLCASSPPGWFTEAFFGQGTRLTVV.

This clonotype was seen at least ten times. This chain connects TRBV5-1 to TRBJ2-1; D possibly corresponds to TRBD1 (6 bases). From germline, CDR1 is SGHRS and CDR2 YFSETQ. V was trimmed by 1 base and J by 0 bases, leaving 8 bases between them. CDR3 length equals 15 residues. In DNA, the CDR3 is TGCGCCAGCAGCTTGAGGGGGAGCTCCTACAATGAGCAGTTCTTC. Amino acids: CASSLRGSSYNEQFF.